This is a list of T cell receptor beta chains from one sample in a study of blood T cell repertoires in COVID-19. TCRdb keeps only in-frame clones here, not all; method: immunoSEQ multiplex PCR. This sample has 80,000 to 95,000 clones, with 88% found just once. The sequenced sample consisted of peripheral blood. Every receptor here comes from a man aged 70 or older with acute or convalescent COVID-19. Both conserved end residues are trimmed from each CDR3. Each record gives: D gene, V gene, J gene, clone size, CDR3 protein. The D gene is left open where the match is weak. Size values are once, few and many counts, or a class for expanded clones, and some rows have none.

D gene: -; V gene: TRBV15; J gene: TRBJ2-4; clone size: -; CDR3 protein: ATSRPTGQKNIQY
D gene: -; V gene: TRBV5-1; J gene: TRBJ2-3; clone size: -; CDR3 protein: ASSLGPLSSTDTQY
D gene: TRBD2; V gene: TRBV3-1/TRBV3-2; J gene: TRBJ2-2; clone size: -; CDR3 protein: ASSSGLWNTGELF
D gene: -; V gene: TRBV28; J gene: TRBJ1-4; clone size: -; CDR3 protein: ASSLVPGFTPTNEKLF
D gene: TRBD1; V gene: TRBV3-1/TRBV3-2; J gene: TRBJ1-1; clone size: -; CDR3 protein: ASSQGWDRGLNTEAF
D gene: -; V gene: TRBV3-1/TRBV3-2; J gene: TRBJ1-5; clone size: -; CDR3 protein: ASSQPTLTGSNQPQH
D gene: TRBD1; V gene: TRBV9; J gene: TRBJ2-7; clone size: -; CDR3 protein: ASSLGQGSTYEQY
D gene: TRBD1; V gene: TRBV6-5; J gene: TRBJ1-2; clone size: -; CDR3 protein: ASRPAGGPLGYT
D gene: TRBD1; V gene: TRBV7-9; J gene: TRBJ2-1; clone size: once; CDR3 protein: ASSHRDRGHNEQF
D gene: -; V gene: TRBV7-2; J gene: TRBJ1-1; clone size: -; CDR3 protein: ASSLGQGNTEAF
D gene: -; V gene: TRBV3-1/TRBV3-2; J gene: TRBJ2-1; clone size: -; CDR3 protein: ASTQTGAWF
D gene: -; V gene: TRBV11-2; J gene: TRBJ1-2; clone size: -; CDR3 protein: ASSPGMGRYGYT
D gene: TRBD1; V gene: TRBV24-1; J gene: TRBJ2-2; clone size: -; CDR3 protein: ATSDLQQGETGELF
D gene: -; V gene: TRBV12-3/TRBV12-4; J gene: TRBJ1-1; clone size: once; CDR3 protein: ASRTTVNTEAF
D gene: TRBD1; V gene: TRBV9; J gene: TRBJ1-3; clone size: -; CDR3 protein: ASSVGGQSSGNTIY
D gene: -; V gene: TRBV28; J gene: TRBJ1-1; clone size: once; CDR3 protein: ATKGRGNTEAF
D gene: -; V gene: TRBV6-5; J gene: TRBJ1-1; clone size: -; CDR3 protein: ATEPGSLGGTEAF
D gene: TRBD2; V gene: TRBV30; J gene: TRBJ2-4; clone size: few; CDR3 protein: AWAGELAKNIQY
D gene: -; V gene: TRBV18; J gene: TRBJ1-5; clone size: -; CDR3 protein: ASSPLAGHQPQH
D gene: TRBD2; V gene: TRBV5-1; J gene: TRBJ2-3; clone size: few; CDR3 protein: ASSAGGSTDTQY
D gene: TRBD2; V gene: TRBV6-7; J gene: TRBJ2-7; clone size: -; CDR3 protein: ASSQGQTLAGTPHEQY
D gene: -; V gene: TRBV7-2; J gene: TRBJ2-7; clone size: -; CDR3 protein: ASSLASGKGSYEQY
D gene: TRBD2; V gene: TRBV10-1; J gene: TRBJ2-3; clone size: -; CDR3 protein: ASSRGLAGPSDTQY
D gene: TRBD2; V gene: TRBV10-1; J gene: TRBJ2-7; clone size: -; CDR3 protein: ASSEGTSGSRYEQY
D gene: TRBD2; V gene: TRBV25-1; J gene: TRBJ2-3; clone size: -; CDR3 protein: ASSESVISGGTDTQY
D gene: TRBD1; V gene: TRBV11-2; J gene: TRBJ1-6; clone size: -; CDR3 protein: ASTQYRGLNSPLH
D gene: TRBD2; V gene: TRBV5-1; J gene: TRBJ2-2; clone size: -; CDR3 protein: ASSSSSGWGPGELF
D gene: TRBD1; V gene: TRBV27; J gene: TRBJ1-1; clone size: -; CDR3 protein: ASSSLKGDSKAF
D gene: -; V gene: TRBV7-9; J gene: TRBJ1-4; clone size: few; CDR3 protein: ASSLVQFNEKLF
D gene: TRBD2; V gene: TRBV19; J gene: TRBJ2-1; clone size: -; CDR3 protein: ASSMTSGANEQF
D gene: TRBD2; V gene: TRBV7-9; J gene: TRBJ2-7; clone size: -; CDR3 protein: ASSQGGFYEQY
D gene: -; V gene: TRBV19; J gene: TRBJ2-6; clone size: -; CDR3 protein: ASGRGLSSGANVLT
D gene: -; V gene: TRBV5-6; J gene: TRBJ1-5; clone size: -; CDR3 protein: ASSLTKRQTRAEPQH
D gene: TRBD1; V gene: TRBV6-5; J gene: TRBJ1-1; clone size: -; CDR3 protein: ASRNTGDGEAF
D gene: TRBD1; V gene: TRBV27; J gene: TRBJ1-3; clone size: -; CDR3 protein: ASSPGTGRNTIY
D gene: TRBD2; V gene: TRBV19; J gene: TRBJ2-3; clone size: -; CDR3 protein: ASSSTLAGGSDTQY
D gene: -; V gene: TRBV27; J gene: TRBJ1-6; clone size: -; CDR3 protein: ASSFGGLNSPLH
D gene: TRBD1; V gene: TRBV7-9; J gene: TRBJ1-5; clone size: once; CDR3 protein: ASSPGTGDNQPQH
D gene: TRBD1; V gene: TRBV19; J gene: TRBJ1-2; clone size: once; CDR3 protein: ASSLLGGQNYGYT
D gene: -; V gene: TRBV7-2; J gene: TRBJ1-5; clone size: few; CDR3 protein: ASSPWEKQPQH
D gene: -; V gene: TRBV2; J gene: TRBJ2-2; clone size: -; CDR3 protein: ASSELDLPNTGELF
D gene: TRBD2; V gene: TRBV15; J gene: TRBJ2-7; clone size: -; CDR3 protein: ATSSPGTSSSYEQY
D gene: TRBD2; V gene: TRBV28; J gene: TRBJ2-7; clone size: -; CDR3 protein: ASSQLAGPRRLYNYEQY
D gene: -; V gene: TRBV28; J gene: TRBJ2-3; clone size: -; CDR3 protein: ASSFSGRGNTDTQY
D gene: -; V gene: TRBV28; J gene: TRBJ2-1; clone size: -; CDR3 protein: ASSAAGSGYNNEQF
D gene: -; V gene: TRBV12-3/TRBV12-4; J gene: TRBJ1-4; clone size: -; CDR3 protein: ASSRAGGEKLF
D gene: TRBD1; V gene: TRBV15; J gene: TRBJ1-2; clone size: -; CDR3 protein: ATSRQDGTANYGYT
D gene: TRBD1; V gene: TRBV15; J gene: TRBJ2-2; clone size: -; CDR3 protein: ATSRARQGQGELF
D gene: -; V gene: TRBV7-2; J gene: TRBJ1-5; clone size: -; CDR3 protein: ASSEQGYQPQH
D gene: -; V gene: TRBV6-5; J gene: TRBJ1-4; clone size: -; CDR3 protein: ASRGAWNEKLF
D gene: TRBD1; V gene: TRBV29-1; J gene: TRBJ1-1; clone size: -; CDR3 protein: SVERGQGAVGFAEAF
D gene: TRBD2; V gene: TRBV4-3; J gene: TRBJ2-1; clone size: -; CDR3 protein: ASSHTGGTEQF
D gene: TRBD1; V gene: TRBV28; J gene: TRBJ1-5; clone size: -; CDR3 protein: ASLTGAGGNQPQH
D gene: TRBD2; V gene: TRBV5-4; J gene: TRBJ2-7; clone size: -; CDR3 protein: ASSPGTSGGSYEQY
D gene: -; V gene: TRBV30; J gene: TRBJ1-2; clone size: once; CDR3 protein: AWSVPPAGDYGYT